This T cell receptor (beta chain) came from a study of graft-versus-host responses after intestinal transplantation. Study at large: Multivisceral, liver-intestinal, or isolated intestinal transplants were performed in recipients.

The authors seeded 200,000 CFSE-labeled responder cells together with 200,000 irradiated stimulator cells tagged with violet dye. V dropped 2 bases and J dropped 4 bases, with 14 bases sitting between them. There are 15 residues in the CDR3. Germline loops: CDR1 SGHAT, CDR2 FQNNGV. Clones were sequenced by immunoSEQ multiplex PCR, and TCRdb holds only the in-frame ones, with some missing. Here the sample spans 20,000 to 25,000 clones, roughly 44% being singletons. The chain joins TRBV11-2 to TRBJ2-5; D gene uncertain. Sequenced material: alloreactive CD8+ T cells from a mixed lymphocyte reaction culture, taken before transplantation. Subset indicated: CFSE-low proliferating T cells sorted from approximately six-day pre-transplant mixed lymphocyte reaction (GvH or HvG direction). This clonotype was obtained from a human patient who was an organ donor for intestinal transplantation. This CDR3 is CASSLYPPTIETQYF. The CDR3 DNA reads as TGTGCCAGCAGCTTATATCCCCCCACCATAGAGACCCAGTACTTC.